The 7 T cell receptor beta chains below were found in one sample sequenced in a study. TCRdb passed the 5' RACE reads through MiXCR, listing each CDR3 protein once. The sample consists of roughly 57,000 distinct CDR3 sequences, less than 25% of them appearing once. The sorted Tregs were CD4+CD25+CD127-/low cells. The specimen sequenced was tumor-infiltrating Tregs sorted from the breast tumor. These receptors came from a female donor with breast cancer.

The chain has TRBV29-1 and TRBJ1-5; D is undetermined. The CDR3 runs to 13 residues. V was trimmed by 6 bases and J by 0 bases, leaving 9 bases between them. Germline CDR1 SQVTM, CDR2 ANQGSEA. The CDR3 loop is CSVGKYSNQPQHF. In nucleotides, the CDR3 is TGCAGCGTCGGGAAGTATAGCAATCAGCCCCAGCATTTT. The full variable domain, rest sourced from reference TRBV29-1 and TRBJ1-5, is SAVISQKPSRDICQRGTSLTIQCQVDSQVTMMFWYRQQPGQSLTLIATANQGSEATYESGFVIDKFPISRPNLTFSTLTVSNMSPEDSSIYLCSVGKYSNQPQHFGDGTRLSIL.

This clonotype turned up a few times. The DNA of the CDR3 is TGTGCCAGCAGCCAATACACAGGGACTAGCGGGAACAATGAGCAGTTCTTC. This translates into CASSQYTGTSGNNEQFF. This chain links TRBV4-2 with TRBJ2-1; 13 bases fit TRBD2. With V trimmed by 2 bases and J by 5 bases, 6 bases remained unmatched. The CDR3 length is 17 residues. Per the germline V gene, CDR1 is LGHNA and CDR2 is YNFKEQ.

This sequence joins TRBV7-2 and TRBJ1-1; D is ambiguous. There are 14 residues in the CDR3. Germline CDR1 is SGHTA and CDR2 is FQGNSA. V was trimmed by 4 bases and J by 4 bases, leaving 13 bases between them. The CDR3 sequence is CASSSRRMGTEAFF. Here the CDR3 DNA reads TGTGCCAGCAGCTCCCGCCGGATGGGCACTGAAGCTTTCTTT.

This clonotype was found many times. The rearrangement links TRBV4-1 to TRBJ1-1; D is uncertain. Germline CDR1 and CDR2: MGHRA and YSYEKL. The CDR3 is 12 amino acids. Trimming removed 4 bases from V and 1 base from J, with 4 bases in between. CDR3 DNA sequence: TGCGCCAGCAGCCCGGGGAACACTGAAGCTTTCTTT. Translation gives CASSPGNTEAFF.

The V gene is TRBV7-2, the J gene TRBJ2-2, with 12 bases identical to TRBD2. Germline CDR1 SGHTA, CDR2 FQGNSA. The V gene end was trimmed by 2 bases and the J gene end by 9 bases; junction bases not matched to a gene: 7. The CDR3 extends over 16 amino acids. The CDR3, as DNA: TGTGCCAGCAGCTTACGGACTAGCGGGACCTACCGGGAGCTGTTTTTT. This sequence encodes CASSLRTSGTYRELFF.

A word on this clonotype: This may be a read error: a much more frequent sequence differs by one nucleotide. CDR3 residues: CSARRAEAYNEQFF. The CDR3 DNA sequence: TGCAGTGCTAGACGGGCGGAGGCATACAATGAGCAGTTCTTC. This rearrangement joins TRBV20-1 to TRBJ2-1, with a weak D call TRBD2 (5 bases). This CDR3 has 14 residues. The germline V gene has CDR1 DFQATT and CDR2 SNEGSKA (reference sequence). V was cut by 2 bases and J by 4 bases, with 12 bases left in between.

This chain uses TRBV5-1 with TRBJ2-1, with D unclear. CDR1 is SGHRS, CDR2 YFSETQ, per germline. Trimming pared 0 bases from V and 4 bases from J, leaving 11 bases between. The CDR3 has 15 amino acids. CDR3 in amino acids: CASSLGGQIYNEQFF. As DNA, the CDR3 is TGCGCCAGCAGCTTGGGTGGGCAGATTTACAATGAGCAGTTCTTC.